This is a list of T cell receptor beta chains from one sample in a study of blood T cells in healthy people across ages. TCRdb called the 5' RACE reads again in MiXCR, with one record for every CDR3 protein. The table has 1.5 million or so distinct CDR3 sequences, approximately 42% seen once. Specimen: blood. The receptors shown here come from a woman aged 18-35 years in good health. Each CDR3 is given with its conserved first and last residue. A D gene is named only where the DNA matches it firmly. The size of a clone is reported for some rows only, either as once, few or many, or as a class for expanded clones.

D gene	V gene	clone size	CDR3 length	J gene	CDR3 DNA	CDR3 protein
.	TRBV6-2/TRBV6-3	few	16	TRBJ1-5	TGTGCCAGCAGGGAGAAACCGGGCCGACCCCATCAGCCCCAGCATTTT	CASREKPGRPHQPQHF
TRBD1	TRBV20-1	.	15	TRBJ1-3	TGCAGTGCTAGAGATGTAGGGGGCCCGGGAAACACCATATATTTT	CSARDVGGPGNTIYF
TRBD1	TRBV20-1	.	14	TRBJ1-3	TGCAGTGTTGGGACAGGGGCCACTGGAAACACCATATATTTT	CSVGTGATGNTIYF
TRBD1	TRBV11-2	.	15	TRBJ2-5	TGTGCCAGCAGCGTTACGACAGGGACAGGAGAGACCCAGTACTTC	CASSVTTGTGETQYF
.	TRBV12-3/TRBV12-4	.	14	TRBJ2-5	TGTGCCAGCAGTTTCCTTGGGAACTTGAAAGAGCAGTACTTC	CASSFLGNLKEQYF
.	TRBV7-9	.	17	TRBJ2-6	TGTGCCAGCAGCTTGGGTAGCTTACACTCTGGGGCCAACGTCCTGACTTTC	CASSLGSLHSGANVLTF
.	TRBV20-1	.	11	TRBJ1-1	TGCCTGGGGAGAATGAACACTGAAGCTTTCTTT	CLGRMNTEAFF
.	TRBV28	.	13	TRBJ2-5	TGTGCCAGCACCTCTGGGGCGGGGGAGACCCAGTACTTC	CASTSGAGETQYF
TRBD1	TRBV12-3/TRBV12-4	few	16	TRBJ1-5	TGTGCCAGCAGTTTAGGGGACAGGGGGCGTCAGAAGCCCCAGCATTTT	CASSLGDRGRQKPQHF
TRBD2	TRBV20-1	few	15	TRBJ2-7	TGCAGTGCTAGAGGGAGGACTAGCGGGAGCCACGAGCAGTACTTC	CSARGRTSGSHEQYF
.	TRBV4-3	few	17	TRBJ2-1	TGCGCCAGCAGCCAAATCCTGACAGTGACTATTGACAATGAGCAGTTCTTC	CASSQILTVTIDNEQFF
.	TRBV5-5	few	18	TRBJ1-1	TGTGCCAGCAGCTTGTTTGGAGCGCTCGGGGGCATGAACACTGAAGCTTTCTTT	CASSLFGALGGMNTEAFF
.	TRBV12-3/TRBV12-4	.	11	TRBJ2-7	TGTGCCAGCGGGTTCTACGGCGAGCAGTACTTC	CASGFYGEQYF
TRBD2	TRBV6-2/TRBV6-3	few	13	TRBJ2-7	TGTGCCAGCAGGAAGACTAGCGGGGGCGAGCAGTACTTC	CASRKTSGGEQYF
.	TRBV3-1	.	16	TRBJ2-4	TGTGCCAGCAGCCCCCTCCCCGGGTCCCACAAAAACATTCAGTACTTC	CASSPLPGSHKNIQYF
.	TRBV29-1	many	13	TRBJ2-1	TGCAGCGCGCGACAGGGAGGTTACAATGAGCAGTTCTTC	CSARQGGYNEQFF
.	TRBV6-5	.	12	TRBJ2-2	TGTGCCAGCAGTATAGCGGCCGGGGAGCTGTTTTTT	CASSIAAGELFF
TRBD1	TRBV28	.	13	TRBJ1-4	TGTGCCAGCACTGGGACAGTCAATGAAAAACTGTTTTTT	CASTGTVNEKLFF
.	TRBV6-1	.	13	TRBJ1-4	TGTGCCAGCCGGGACCCTCCTGGTGAAAAACTGTTTTTT	CASRDPPGEKLFF
.	TRBV5-5	few	13	TRBJ2-7	TGTGCCAGCAGTTTAACTTCAGGCTTCGAGCAGTACTTC	CASSLTSGFEQYF
.	TRBV7-6	.	16	TRBJ2-1	TGTGCCAGCAGCTCGATGCGGGGCACCACCTACAATGAGCCGTTCTTC	CASSSMRGTTYNEPFF
TRBD1	TRBV12-3/TRBV12-4	many	15	TRBJ1-2	TGTGCCAGCAGTTTACCGGGACAGGGGGCGCGAGGCTACACCTTC	CASSLPGQGARGYTF
TRBD2	TRBV24-1	few	16	TRBJ2-1	TGTGCCACCAGTGACCGAGGACTAGCGACCCCCAATGAGCAGTTCTTC	CATSDRGLATPNEQFF
.	TRBV3-1	.	17	TRBJ2-6	TGTGCCAGCAACACAGGCGGAGGGAACTCTGGGGCCAACGTCCTGACTTTC	CASNTGGGNSGANVLTF
.	TRBV29-1	.	16	TRBJ2-5	TGCAGCGTTGAAGGGGCATGGAGGGGACTCCAAGAGACCCAGTACTTC	CSVEGAWRGLQETQYF
.	TRBV12-3/TRBV12-4	.	13	TRBJ1-2	TGTGCCAGCAGCTCCAGGGTTTTTGGTGGCTACACCTTC	CASSSRVFGGYTF
.	TRBV27	.	12	TRBJ2-4	TGTGCCAGCAGACCCCTCTTGGGAGAGCAGTACTTC	CASRPLLGEQYF
.	TRBV12-3/TRBV12-4	few	14	TRBJ2-5	TGTGCCAGCAGTTTAGGTGGTCTACCAAATGAGCAGTACTTC	CASSLGGLPNEQYF
.	TRBV7-9	many	13	TRBJ2-7	TGTGCCAGCAGCCCTATCAGCTCCTACGAGCAGTACTTC	CASSPISSYEQYF
.	TRBV4-3	.	18	TRBJ2-7	TGCGCCAGCAGCCAAGACCGTTTGCGGGGTTGTTCCTACAATGAGCAGTACTTC	CASSQDRLRGCSYNEQYF
TRBD2	TRBV7-9	.	14	TRBJ2-7	TGTGCAAGCACCTCAATACTAGCGGGAAATGAGCAGTACTTC	CASTSILAGNEQYF
.	TRBV24-1	.	12	TRBJ2-1	TGTGCCACCAGTGATGCGGGACGGAAGCAGTTCTTC	CATSDAGRKQFF
.	TRBV20-1	few	15	TRBJ1-2	TGCAGTGCTAGGGGGGCAGGCAGGGTTAACTATGGCTACACCTTC	CSARGAGRVNYGYTF